This entry concerns a single TCR beta chain. This clone was observed many times. Its antigen is not yet known. Within one base of it there is no much larger clone, and no base qualities were kept. Including cysteine and phenylalanine, the CDR3 has 15 amino acids. The sequence is cut down to CDR3 DNA, 45 bases in frame from base 1. V trim: 5 bases; J trim: 6 bases; unmatched bases: 5. CDR1 and CDR2 (SGHTA, FQGNSA) derive from the germline V gene. The entire isolated RNA was reverse transcribed using the High Capacity cDNA Reverse Transcription Kit, and thus expressed TCRB transcripts were sequenced. Deep immunoSEQ sequencing was applied to naive, central memory and regulatory T cell samples, giving an average of around 3.8 million total reads per sample. Sorted cells were lysed in RLT buffer and RNA was extracted with DNase-treated RNeasy Micro or Mini kits, depending on cell number. Each cell subset was processed separately to prevent cross-contamination, with patient and healthy donor samples processed together. TCRB sequences were amplified from cDNA with the immunoSEQ multiplex PCR, producing 87-bp fragments spanning the CDR3 region. Amplicons were sequenced on the Illumina HiSeq platform. On the study's bioinformatics: PCR bias was corrected computationally using synthetic template baselines, and reads within Hamming distance 2 were collapsed, with unmergeable singletons discarded. Reads were aligned against IMGT to assign V, D and J genes, CDR3 length and insertions or deletions at six rearrangement sites. Clonotype counts were normalized to sorted cell number within each subset before computing true diversity and Gini coefficients with the tcR R package. Repertoire sharing was quantified using the overlap coefficient calculated on TCRB nucleotide sequences. TCRdb re-hosts the immuneACCESS table, in-frame sequences only. Its copies lack some clones; in the studies checked, an unresolved V gene accounts for under half of them, and the cause for the rest is not known. The V and J calls and clone size were taken over from that table, and D and trimming were inferred from the DNA. For this sample there are about 290,000 clones; about 7.8% appear just once. About 0.93% of the sample is taken by the ten largest.

Each donor gave one peripheral blood draw, approximately 100 mL on average, collected into heparinised tubes. Using a panel that included CD45RO, CCR7, CD25, CD127, CD95 and CD27, naive, central memory, regulatory and stem cell-like memory CD4+ T cells were sorted on a BD FACSAria II. A purity above 98% was achieved for all sorted populations. PBMCs were separated immediately by Lymphoprep density gradient centrifugation and were stained directly, without being cultured. So that batch effects would be minimized, each experiment stained and sorted samples in pairs, pairing one healthy donor with one patient. The data derive from a study of beta chain features in type 1 diabetes (dated by TCRdb to 2017 to 2018). With respect to the entire study: Patients and healthy donors did not differ in mean age, gender distribution, total cell number or subset yield. The study compared the TCRB repertoires of sorted circulating CD4+ T cell subsets in recently diagnosed type 1 diabetes patients with those in matched healthy donors. Whereas all 30 or so donors provided naive and central memory subsets, regulatory and stem cell-like memory subsets were isolated from just 8 patients and roughly 8 healthy donors. Across all samples, some 110,000,000 sorted cells were examined, and cell number per subset correlated strongly with RNA yield. The paper's findings and limits, for the study overall: Naive, central memory and regulatory TCRB repertoires appeared to be more similar among patients than among healthy donors. Sequencing cDNA rather than genomic DNA could over-represent highly expressing activated cells, although activation and CD3 levels did not differ between groups. Patients with type 1 diabetes made fewer insertions and deleted more nucleotides at VDJ recombination sites, implying thymic rearrangement abnormalities. HLA sub-analyses involved small numbers of individuals, so any influence of HLA type on TCRB rearrangement remained unresolved. In all four CD4+ subsets, TCRB CDR3 length was moderately but significantly shorter in type 1 diabetes patients. PCR might favor shorter templates, but patient and control samples were amplified and corrected together, so any skew would affect both groups equally.

Sequenced sample: central memory CD4+ T cells from blood. This receptor was taken from a woman under 30 in good health. The chain is encoded by TRBV7-2 joined to TRBJ2-1, and 12 junctional nucleotides match TRBD2. CDR3 loop: CASSPSGGALNEQFF. The DNA sequence reads TGTGCCAGCAGCCCTAGCGGGGGGGCCCTCAATGAGCAGTTCTTC.